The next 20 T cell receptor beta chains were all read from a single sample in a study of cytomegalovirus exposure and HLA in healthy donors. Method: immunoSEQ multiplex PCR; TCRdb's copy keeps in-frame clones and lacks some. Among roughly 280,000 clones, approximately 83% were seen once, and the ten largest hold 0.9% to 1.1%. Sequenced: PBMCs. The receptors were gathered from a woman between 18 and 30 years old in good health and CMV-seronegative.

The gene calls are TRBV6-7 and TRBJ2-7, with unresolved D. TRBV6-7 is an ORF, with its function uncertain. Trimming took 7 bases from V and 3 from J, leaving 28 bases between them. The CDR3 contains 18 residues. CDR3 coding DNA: TGTGCCAGCATTCCAAGCGTGTCAGACCCCTTTTCCATCTACGAGCAGTACTTC. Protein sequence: CASIPSVSDPFSIYEQYF.

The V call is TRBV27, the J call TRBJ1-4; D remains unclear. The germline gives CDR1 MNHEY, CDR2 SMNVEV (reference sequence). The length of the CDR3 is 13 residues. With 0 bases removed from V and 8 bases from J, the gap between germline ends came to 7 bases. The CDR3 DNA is TGTGCCAGCAGTTTATCGCAGAGGGAAAAACTGTTTTTT. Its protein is CASSLSQREKLFF.

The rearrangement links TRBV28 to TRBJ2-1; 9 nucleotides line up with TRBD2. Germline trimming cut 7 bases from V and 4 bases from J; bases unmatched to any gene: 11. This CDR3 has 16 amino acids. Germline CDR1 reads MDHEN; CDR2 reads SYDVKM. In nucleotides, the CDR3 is TGTGCCAGCAAACACTTAGCGGGGGTAACGTACAATGAGCAGTTCTTC. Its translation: CASKHLAGVTYNEQFF.

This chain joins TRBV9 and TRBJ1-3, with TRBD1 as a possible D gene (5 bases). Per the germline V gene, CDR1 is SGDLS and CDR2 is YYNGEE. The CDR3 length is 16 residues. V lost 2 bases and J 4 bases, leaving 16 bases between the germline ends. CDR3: CASSVQERAGGNTIYF. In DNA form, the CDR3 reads TGTGCCAGCAGCGTTCAGGAAAGGGCAGGGGGAAACACCATATATTTT. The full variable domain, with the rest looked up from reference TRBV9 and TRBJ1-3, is DSGVTQTPKHLITATGQRVTLRCSPRSGDLSVYWYQQSLDQGLQFLIQYYNGEERAKGNILERFSAQQFPDLHSELNLSSLELGDSALYFCASSVQERAGGNTIYFGEGSWLTVV.

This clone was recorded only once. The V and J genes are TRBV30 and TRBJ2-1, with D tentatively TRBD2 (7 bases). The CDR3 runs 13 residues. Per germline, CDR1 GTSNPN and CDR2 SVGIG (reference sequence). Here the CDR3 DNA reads TGTGGAGGGGAGGGGGAGTCAGACAATGAGCAGTTCTTC. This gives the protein CGGEGESDNEQFF. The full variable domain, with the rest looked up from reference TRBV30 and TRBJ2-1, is SQTIHQWPATLVQPVGSPLSLECTVEGTSNPNLYWYRQAAGRGLQLLFYSVGIGQISSEVPQNLSASRPQDRQFILSSKKLLLSDSGFYLCGGEGESDNEQFFGPGTRLTVL.

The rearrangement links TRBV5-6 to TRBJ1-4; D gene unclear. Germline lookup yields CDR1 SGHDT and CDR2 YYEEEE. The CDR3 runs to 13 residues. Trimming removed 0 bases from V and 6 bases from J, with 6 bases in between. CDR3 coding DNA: TGTGCCAGCAGCTTGGCGACTGATGAAAAACTGTTTTTT. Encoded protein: CASSLATDEKLFF.

The CDR3 loop reads CATSRDSYGYTF. CDR3 nucleotide sequence: TGTGCCACCAGCAGAGATAGCTATGGCTACACCTTC. This chain links TRBV15 with TRBJ1-2; D unclear. The CDR3 runs 12 residues. V gave up 0 bases and J gave up 4 bases, with 3 bases separating them. Germline loops: CDR1 LNHNV, CDR2 YYDKDF (reference sequence).

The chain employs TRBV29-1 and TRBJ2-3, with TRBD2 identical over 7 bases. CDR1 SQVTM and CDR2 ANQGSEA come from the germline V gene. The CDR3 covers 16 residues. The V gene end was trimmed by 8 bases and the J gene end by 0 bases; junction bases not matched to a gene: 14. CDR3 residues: CSILPLSGISTDTQYF. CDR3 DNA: TGCAGCATTCTCCCTCTAAGCGGGATTAGCACAGATACGCAGTATTTT.

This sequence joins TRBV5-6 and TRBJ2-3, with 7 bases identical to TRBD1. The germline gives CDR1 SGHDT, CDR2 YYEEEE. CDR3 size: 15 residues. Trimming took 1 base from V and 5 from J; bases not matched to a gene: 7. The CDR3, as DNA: TGTGCCAGCAGCTTGAGGCGACAGGGTCTAGATACGCAGTATTTT. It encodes CASSLRRQGLDTQYF. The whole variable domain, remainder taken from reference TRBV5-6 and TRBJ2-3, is DAGVTQSPTHLIKTRGQQVTLRCSPKSGHDTVSWYQQALGQGPQFIFQYYEEEERQRGNFPDRFSGHQFPNYSSELNVNALLLGDSALYLCASSLRRQGLDTQYFGPGTRLTVL.

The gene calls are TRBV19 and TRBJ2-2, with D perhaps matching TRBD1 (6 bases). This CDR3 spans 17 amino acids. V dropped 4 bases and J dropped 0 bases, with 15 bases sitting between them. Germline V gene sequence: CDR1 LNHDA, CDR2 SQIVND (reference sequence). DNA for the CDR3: TGTGCCAGTAGTAGGGTCGTGACAGGAGCGAACACCGGGGAGCTGTTTTTT. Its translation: CASSRVVTGANTGELFF. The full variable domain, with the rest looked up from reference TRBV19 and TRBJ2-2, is DGGITQSPKYLFRKEGQNVTLSCEQNLNHDAMYWYRQDPGQGLRLIYYSQIVNDFQKGDIAEGYSVSREKKESFPLTVTSAQKNPTAFYLCASSRVVTGANTGELFFGEGSRLTVL.

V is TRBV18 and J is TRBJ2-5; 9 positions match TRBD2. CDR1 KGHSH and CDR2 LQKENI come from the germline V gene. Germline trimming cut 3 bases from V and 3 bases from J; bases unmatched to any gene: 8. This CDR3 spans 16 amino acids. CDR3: CASSPLPTSGKETQYF. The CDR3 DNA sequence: TGTGCCAGCTCACCTTTACCGACTAGCGGTAAAGAGACCCAGTACTTC.

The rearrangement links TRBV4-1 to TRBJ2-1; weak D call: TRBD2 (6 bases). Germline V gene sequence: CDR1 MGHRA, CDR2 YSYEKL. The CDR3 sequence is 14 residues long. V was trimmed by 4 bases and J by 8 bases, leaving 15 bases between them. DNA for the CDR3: TGCGCCAGCAGCCCAGTACCTGGGACTGATGAGCAGTTCTTC. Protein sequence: CASSPVPGTDEQFF.

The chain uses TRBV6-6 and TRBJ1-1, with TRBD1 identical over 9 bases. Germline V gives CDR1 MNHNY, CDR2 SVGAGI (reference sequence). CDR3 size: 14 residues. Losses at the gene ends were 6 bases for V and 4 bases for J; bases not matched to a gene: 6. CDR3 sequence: CASSLQGAPTEAFF. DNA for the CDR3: TGTGCCAGCAGCTTACAGGGGGCGCCCACTGAAGCTTTCTTT.

The CDR3 here is CATSRRTSGITGELFF. The CDR3 bases are TGTGCCACCAGCAGGAGGACTAGCGGGATCACCGGGGAGCTGTTTTTT. The chain joins TRBV15 to TRBJ2-2; 12 nucleotides agree with TRBD2. The CDR3 is 16 amino acids. The V gene end was trimmed by 3 bases and the J gene end by 4 bases; junction bases not matched to a gene: 3. Germline V gene sequence: CDR1 LNHNV, CDR2 YYDKDF (reference sequence).

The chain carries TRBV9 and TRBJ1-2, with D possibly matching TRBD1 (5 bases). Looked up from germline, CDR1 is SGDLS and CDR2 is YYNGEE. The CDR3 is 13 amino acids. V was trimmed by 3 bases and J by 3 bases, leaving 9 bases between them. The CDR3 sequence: CASSEDSHYGYTF. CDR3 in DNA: TGTGCCAGCAGCGAAGACAGCCACTATGGCTACACCTTC.

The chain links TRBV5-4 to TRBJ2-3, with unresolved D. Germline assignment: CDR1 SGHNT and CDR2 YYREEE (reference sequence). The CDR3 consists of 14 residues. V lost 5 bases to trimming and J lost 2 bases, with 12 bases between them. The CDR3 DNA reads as TGTGCCAGCAGATCTCCTCGGTCCACAGATACGCAGTATTTT. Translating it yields CASRSPRSTDTQYF.

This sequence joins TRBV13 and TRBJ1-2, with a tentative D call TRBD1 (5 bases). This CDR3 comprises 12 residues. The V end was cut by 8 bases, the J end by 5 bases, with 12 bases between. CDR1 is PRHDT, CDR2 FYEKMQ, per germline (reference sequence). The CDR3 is CASDKGPYGYTF. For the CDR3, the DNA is TGTGCCAGCGATAAGGGGCCTTATGGCTACACCTTC.

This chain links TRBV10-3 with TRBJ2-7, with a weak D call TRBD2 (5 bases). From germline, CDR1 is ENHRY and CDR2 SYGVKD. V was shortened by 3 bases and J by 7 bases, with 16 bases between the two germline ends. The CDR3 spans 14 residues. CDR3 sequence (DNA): TGTGCCATCAGTGATACACTTAGAATAGCGGAGCAGTACTTC. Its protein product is CAISDTLRIAEQYF.

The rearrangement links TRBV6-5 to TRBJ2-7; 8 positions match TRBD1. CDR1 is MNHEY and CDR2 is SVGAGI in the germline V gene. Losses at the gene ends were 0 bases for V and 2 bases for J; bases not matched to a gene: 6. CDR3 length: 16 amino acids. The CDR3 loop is CASSYSGTGNPYEQYF. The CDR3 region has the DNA TGTGCCAGCAGTTACTCGGGGACAGGTAATCCCTACGAGCAGTACTTC.

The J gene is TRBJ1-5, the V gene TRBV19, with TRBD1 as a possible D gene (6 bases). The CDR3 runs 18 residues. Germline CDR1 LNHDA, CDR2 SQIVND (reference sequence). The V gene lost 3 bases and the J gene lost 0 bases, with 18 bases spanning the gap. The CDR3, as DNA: TGTGCCAGTAGTATGAGGGCAGGGGAAGGGTATAGCAATCAGCCCCAGCATTTT. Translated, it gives CASSMRAGEGYSNQPQHF.